This TCR beta chain was identified in a study of blood T cell repertoires in COVID-19. The wider study: Samples representing acute and convalescent COVID-19 were sourced from the United States, Italy and Spain. Sample material is recorded as cDNA or gDNA derived from T cells, B-cell-depleted T cells, or PBMCs.

In Seattle, patients joined the study during active infection and were tracked longitudinally. Authors' methods: Scientists estimated how many nucleated cells there were by amplifying reference gene primers. Produced via immunoSEQ multiplex PCR; TCRdb's table is partial and in-frame only. The DNA gave D and trimming, while V, J and clone size come from that table. Among 100,000 to 150,000 clones, roughly 80% were seen once, and the ten largest hold about 6%. The TCR was taken from a man older than 75 with COVID-19, enrolled during active disease. Sequenced: peripheral blood.

CDR3 nucleotides: TGTGCCAGCAGCCGGACCGCCTCGGGGACAGGGGTGAATGAGCAGTTCTTC. Protein product: CASSRTASGTGVNEQFF. The chain combines TRBV3-1 (or the pseudogene TRBV3-2) with TRBJ2-1; 10 bases fit TRBD1. This CDR3 has 17 residues. From germline, CDR1 is LGHDT and CDR2 YNNKEL (reference sequence). With 4 bases clipped from V and 7 bases from J, the junction kept 13 bases outside the gene matches.